This T cell receptor beta chain is from a study of OX40 agonist ivuxolimab in advanced cancers. Germline CDR1 is KGHSH and CDR2 is LQKENI. The V and J ends lost 4 bases and 2 bases respectively, with 8 bases between them. CDR3 size: 13 residues. Only in-frame clones appear in the TCRdb table, and some are missing; sequencing was by immunoSEQ multiplex PCR. The data hold 65,000 to 90,000 clones, with 90% observed a single time. The clonotype comes from an adult with an advanced solid tumor such as melanoma, head and neck, liver or kidney cancer. The source was CD4+ or CD8+ T cells sorted from blood, collected in a trial of the OX40 agonist ivuxolimab. This chain connects TRBV18 to TRBJ2-5; tentatively, D is TRBD1 or TRBD2 (5 bases each). CDR3 sequence (DNA): TGTGCCAGCTCACGAGGGGAACAAGAGACCCAGTACTTC. Amino acids: CASSRGEQETQYF.